The clone carrying this T cell receptor (beta chain) was counted a few times. Per the germline V gene, CDR1 is LGHNA and CDR2 is YNFKEQ. Trimming stripped 4 bases from V and 1 base from J, with 12 bases between. CDR3 length: 15 residues. PCR employed 60 Vbeta and 13 Jbeta primers. Assay: immunoSEQ multiplex PCR; the TCRdb copy retains only in-frame clones and omits some. The sample has about 120,000 clones, 15% to 20% seen once. The data derive from a study of cytomegalovirus exposure and HLA in healthy donors. Material for sequencing was PBMCs. The rearrangement links TRBV4-2 to TRBJ2-3; a weak D match, TRBD2 (6 bases). This sequence originates from a female donor in good health and CMV-seropositive. The CDR3 sequence is CASSRPGEGTDTQYF. CDR3 in DNA: TGTGCCAGCAGCCGACCGGGGGAGGGCACAGATACGCAGTATTTT.